This T cell receptor beta chain is drawn from a study of blood T cell repertoires in COVID-19. Study as a whole: COVID-19 samples from acute and convalescent phases originated in the United States, Italy and Spain. Nucleic acid was either cDNA or gDNA, and it came from T cells, B-cell-depleted T cells, or PBMCs.

Here immunoSEQ multiplex PCR was the method, and the copy in TCRdb shows in-frame clones only, minus some. The sample lists fewer than 250,000 clones; around 86% were seen once. From germline, CDR1 is MNHEY and CDR2 SVGAGI. The CDR3 has 14 amino acids. Losses at the gene ends were 0 bases for V and 12 bases for J; bases not matched to a gene: 10. The study recruited people aged 18 to 89 years across about two dozen US areas. Sequenced sample: PBMCs or T cells enriched from blood (not recorded which). This receptor was obtained from a woman aged 45-60 years who had recovered from COVID-19. The rearrangement joins TRBV6-5 to TRBJ2-5, with 7 bases matching TRBD2. CDR3 sequence: CASSYSSGLVFKYF. The CDR3 DNA reads TGTGCCAGCAGTTACTCTTCTGGACTAGTCTTCAAGTACTTC.